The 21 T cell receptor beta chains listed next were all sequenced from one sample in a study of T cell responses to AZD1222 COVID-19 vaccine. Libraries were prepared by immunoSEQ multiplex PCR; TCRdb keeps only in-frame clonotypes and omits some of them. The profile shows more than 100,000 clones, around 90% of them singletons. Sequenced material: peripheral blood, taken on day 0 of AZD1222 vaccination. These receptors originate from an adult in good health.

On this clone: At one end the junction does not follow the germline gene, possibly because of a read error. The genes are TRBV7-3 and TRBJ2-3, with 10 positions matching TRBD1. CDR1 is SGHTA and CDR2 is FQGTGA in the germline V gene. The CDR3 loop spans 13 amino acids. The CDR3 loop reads CASSRDDRGPRIF. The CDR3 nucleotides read TGTGCCAGCAGCCGAGACGACAGGGGGCCTCGCATTTTT.

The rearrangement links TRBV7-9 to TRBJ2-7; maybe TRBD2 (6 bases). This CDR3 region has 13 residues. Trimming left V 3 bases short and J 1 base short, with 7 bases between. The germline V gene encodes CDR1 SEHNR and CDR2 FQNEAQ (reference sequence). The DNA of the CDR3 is TGTGCCAGCAGCTTCGGGAGATCCTACGAGCAGTACTTC. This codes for CASSFGRSYEQYF. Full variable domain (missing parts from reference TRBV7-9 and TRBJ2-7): DTGVSQNPRHKITKRGQNVTFRCDPISEHNRLYWYRQTLGQGPEFLTYFQNEAQLEKSRLLSDRFSAERPKGSFSTLEIQRTEQGDSAMYLCASSFGRSYEQYFGPGTRLTVT.

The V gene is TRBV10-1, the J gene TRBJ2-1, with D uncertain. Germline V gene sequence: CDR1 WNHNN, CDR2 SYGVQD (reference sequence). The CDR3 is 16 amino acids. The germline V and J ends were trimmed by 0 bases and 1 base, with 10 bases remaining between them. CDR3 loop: CASSESTGRSYNEQFF. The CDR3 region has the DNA TGCGCCAGCAGTGAGTCGACCGGCAGGTCCTACAATGAGCAGTTCTTC.

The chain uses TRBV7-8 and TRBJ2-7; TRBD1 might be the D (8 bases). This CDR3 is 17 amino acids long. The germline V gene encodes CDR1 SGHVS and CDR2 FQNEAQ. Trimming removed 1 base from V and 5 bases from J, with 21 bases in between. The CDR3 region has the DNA TGTGCCAGCAGCTTAGTGTTGGGACCACAGGGGGGGAACGAGCAGTACTTC. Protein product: CASSLVLGPQGGNEQYF.

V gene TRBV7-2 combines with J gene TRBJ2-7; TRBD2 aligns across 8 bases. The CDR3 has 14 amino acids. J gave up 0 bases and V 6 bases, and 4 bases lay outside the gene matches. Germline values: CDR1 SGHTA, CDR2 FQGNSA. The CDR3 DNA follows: TGTGCCAGCAGACCCAGCGGGAGCTCCTACGAGCAGTACTTC. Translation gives CASRPSGSSYEQYF.

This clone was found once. The CDR3 region is CASSKKGGLAGENTDTQYF. CDR3 in DNA: TGTGCCAGCAGCAAAAAGGGGGGACTAGCGGGAGAGAACACAGATACGCAGTATTTT. V and J are TRBV21-1 and TRBJ2-3; TRBD2 is the table's D call and was not checked against the DNA. TRBV21-1 represents a pseudogene. The CDR3 sequence is 19 residues long.

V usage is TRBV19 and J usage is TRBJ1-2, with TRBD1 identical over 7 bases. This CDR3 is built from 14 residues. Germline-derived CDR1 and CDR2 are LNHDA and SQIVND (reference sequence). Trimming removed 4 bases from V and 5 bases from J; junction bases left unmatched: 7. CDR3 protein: CASSKQTGVYGYTF. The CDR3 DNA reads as TGTGCCAGTAGTAAACAAACAGGGGTTTATGGCTACACCTTC.

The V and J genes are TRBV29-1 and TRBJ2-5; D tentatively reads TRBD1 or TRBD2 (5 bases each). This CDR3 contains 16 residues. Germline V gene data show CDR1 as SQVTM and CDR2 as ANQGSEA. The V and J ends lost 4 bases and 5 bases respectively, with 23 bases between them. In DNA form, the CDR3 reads TGCAGCGTTGCGACAGTTCTTATGATTCCGGGGGAGACCCAGTACTTC. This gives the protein CSVATVLMIPGETQYF.

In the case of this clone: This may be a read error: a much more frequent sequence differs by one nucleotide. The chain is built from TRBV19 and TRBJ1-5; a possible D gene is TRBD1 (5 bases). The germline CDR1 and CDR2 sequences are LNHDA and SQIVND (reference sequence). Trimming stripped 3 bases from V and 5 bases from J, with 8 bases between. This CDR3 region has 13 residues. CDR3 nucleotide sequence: TGTGCCAGTAGTATCGGCAGGGATCAGCCCCAGCATTTT. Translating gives CASSIGRDQPQHF. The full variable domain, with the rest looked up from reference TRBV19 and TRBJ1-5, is DGGITQSPKYLFRKEGQNVTLSCEQNLNHDAMYWYRQDPGQGLRLIYYSQIVNDFQKGDIAEGYSVSREKKESFPLTVTSAQKNPTAFYLCASSIGRDQPQHFGDGTRLSIL.

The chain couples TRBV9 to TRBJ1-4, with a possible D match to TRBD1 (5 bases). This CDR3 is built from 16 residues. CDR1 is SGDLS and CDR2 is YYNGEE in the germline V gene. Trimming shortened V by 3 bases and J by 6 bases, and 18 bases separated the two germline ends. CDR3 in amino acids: CASSASLDTDHEKLFF. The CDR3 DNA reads TGTGCCAGCAGCGCTTCCCTGGACACCGACCATGAAAAACTGTTTTTT.

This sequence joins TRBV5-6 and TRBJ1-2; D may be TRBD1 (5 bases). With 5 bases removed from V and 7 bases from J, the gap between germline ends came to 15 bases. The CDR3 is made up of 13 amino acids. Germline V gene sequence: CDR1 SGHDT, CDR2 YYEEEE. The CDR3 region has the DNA TGTGCCAGCAGACTTGTCCGGGGACTTGGCTACACCTTC. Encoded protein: CASRLVRGLGYTF. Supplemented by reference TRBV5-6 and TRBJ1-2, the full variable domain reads DAGVTQSPTHLIKTRGQQVTLRCSPKSGHDTVSWYQQALGQGPQFIFQYYEEEERQRGNFPDRFSGHQFPNYSSELNVNALLLGDSALYLCASRLVRGLGYTFGSGTRLTVV.

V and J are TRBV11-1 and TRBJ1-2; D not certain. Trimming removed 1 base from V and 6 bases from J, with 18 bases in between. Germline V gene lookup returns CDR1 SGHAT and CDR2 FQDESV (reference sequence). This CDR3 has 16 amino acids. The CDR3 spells CASSLDPGPSPNGYTF. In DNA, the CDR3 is TGTGCCAGCAGCTTAGATCCGGGTCCAAGCCCAAATGGCTACACCTTC.

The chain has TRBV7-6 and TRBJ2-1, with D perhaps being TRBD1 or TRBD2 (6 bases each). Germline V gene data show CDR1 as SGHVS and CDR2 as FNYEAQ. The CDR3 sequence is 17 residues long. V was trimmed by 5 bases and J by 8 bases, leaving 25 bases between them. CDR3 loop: CASSLTGDNDYLDEQFF. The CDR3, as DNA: TGTGCCAGCAGCCTAACGGGGGACAACGACTATTTAGATGAGCAGTTCTTC.

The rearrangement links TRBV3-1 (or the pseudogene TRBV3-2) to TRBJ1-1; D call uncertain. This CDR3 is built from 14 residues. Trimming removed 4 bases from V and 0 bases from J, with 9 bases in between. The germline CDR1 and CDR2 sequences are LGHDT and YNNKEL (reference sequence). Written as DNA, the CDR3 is TGTGCCAGCAGCCTAGGAGTCATGAACACTGAAGCTTTCTTT. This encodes CASSLGVMNTEAFF.

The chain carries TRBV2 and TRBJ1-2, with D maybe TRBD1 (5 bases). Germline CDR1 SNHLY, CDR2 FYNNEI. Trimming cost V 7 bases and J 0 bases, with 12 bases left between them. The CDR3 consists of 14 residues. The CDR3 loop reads CASMQDTSNYGYTF. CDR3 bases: TGTGCCAGCATGCAGGACACCTCTAACTATGGCTACACCTTC.

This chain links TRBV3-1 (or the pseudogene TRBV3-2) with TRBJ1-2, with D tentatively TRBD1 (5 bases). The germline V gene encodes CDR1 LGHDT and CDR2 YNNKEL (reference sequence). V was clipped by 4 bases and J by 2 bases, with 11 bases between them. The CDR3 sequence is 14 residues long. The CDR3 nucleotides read TGTGCCAGCAGCCTCTATCAGGGAAACTATGGCTACACCTTC. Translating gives CASSLYQGNYGYTF.

The CDR3 region is CASSLGLGPNYGYTF. CDR3 DNA sequence: TGTGCCAGCAGCTTGGGTTTGGGGCCCAACTATGGCTACACCTTC. This chain uses TRBV5-5 with TRBJ1-2, with a tentative D call TRBD1 (5 bases). This CDR3 region has 15 residues. Deletions cut 0 bases from V and 2 bases from J, with 11 bases between. Germline CDR1 is SGHKS and CDR2 is YYEKEE (reference sequence).

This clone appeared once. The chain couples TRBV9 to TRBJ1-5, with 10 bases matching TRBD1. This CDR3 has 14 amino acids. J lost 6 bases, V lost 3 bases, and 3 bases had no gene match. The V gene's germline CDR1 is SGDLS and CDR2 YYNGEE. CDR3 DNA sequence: TGTGCCAGCAGCGACCGGGACAGGGGTCAGCCCCAGCATTTT. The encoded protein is CASSDRDRGQPQHF.

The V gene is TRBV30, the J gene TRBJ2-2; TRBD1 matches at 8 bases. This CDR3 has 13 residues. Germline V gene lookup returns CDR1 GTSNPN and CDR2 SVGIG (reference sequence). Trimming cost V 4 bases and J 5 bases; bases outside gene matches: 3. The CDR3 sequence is CAWTRDRTGELFF. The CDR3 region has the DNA TGTGCCTGGACTAGGGACAGGACCGGGGAGCTGTTTTTT.

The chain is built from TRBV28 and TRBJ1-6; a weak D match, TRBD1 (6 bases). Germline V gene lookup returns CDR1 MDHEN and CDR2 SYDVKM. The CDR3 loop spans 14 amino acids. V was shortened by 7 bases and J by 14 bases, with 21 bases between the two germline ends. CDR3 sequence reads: CASTEATGPGALHF. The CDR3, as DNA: TGTGCCAGCACTGAGGCCACGGGCCCAGGGGCCCTCCACTTT.

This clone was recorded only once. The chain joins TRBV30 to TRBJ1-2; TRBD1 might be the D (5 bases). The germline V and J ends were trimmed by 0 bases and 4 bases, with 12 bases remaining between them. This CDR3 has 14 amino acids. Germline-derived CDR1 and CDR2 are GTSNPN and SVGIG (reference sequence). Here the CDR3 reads CAWSVVGAPYGYTF. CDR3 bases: TGTGCCTGGAGTGTAGTCGGGGCGCCCTATGGCTACACCTTC. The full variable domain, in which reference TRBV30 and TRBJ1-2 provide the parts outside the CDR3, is SQTIHQWPATLVQPVGSPLSLECTVEGTSNPNLYWYRQAAGRGLQLLFYSVGIGQISSEVPQNLSASRPQDRQFILSSKKLLLSDSGFYLCAWSVVGAPYGYTFGSGTRLTVV.